Listed here are 8 T cell receptor beta chains from one sample, sequenced in a study of spatial heterogeneity in lung cancer. Time point indicated: blood at routine non-recurrence follow-up after resection. Whole RNA came from tumor, nontumor lung or frozen PBMC and was sequenced without being sorted. In TCRdb, the 5' RACE reads were re-called with MiXCR into one record per CDR3 protein. This repertoire shows approximately 56,000 distinct CDR3 sequences, 6% to 8.5% found once; its top ten account for around 38%. The input for sequencing was PBMCs, taken at follow-up. The receptors originated from a female donor with early-stage non-small cell lung cancer.

This clonotype came up many times. The rearrangement links TRBV27 to TRBJ2-7; D gene unclear. The germline CDR1 and CDR2 sequences are MNHEY and SMNVEV (reference sequence). The CDR3 sequence is 12 residues long. Trimming pared 7 bases from V and 6 bases from J, leaving 13 bases between. The CDR3 is CASTNLISEQYF. In nucleotides, the CDR3 is TGTGCCAGCACCAACCTCATCTCCGAGCAGTACTTC.

This clonotype was counted between two and nine times. The J gene is TRBJ2-7, the V gene TRBV30, with a weak D call TRBD2 (5 bases). Trimming left V 0 bases short and J 3 bases short, with 15 bases between. CDR3 length: 15 amino acids. Looked up from germline, CDR1 is GTSNPN and CDR2 is SVGIG (reference sequence). CDR3 amino acids: CAWSVLRLARYEQYF. The CDR3 region has the DNA TGTGCCTGGAGTGTTCTAAGGCTAGCCCGCTACGAGCAGTACTTC. Combining the CDR3 with reference TRBV30 and TRBJ2-7 gives the whole variable domain SQTIHQWPATLVQPVGSPLSLECTVEGTSNPNLYWYRQAAGRGLQLLFYSVGIGQISSEVPQNLSASRPQDRQFILSSKKLLLSDSGFYLCAWSVLRLARYEQYFGPGTRLTVT.

This clonotype has at least ten counts. The rearrangement links TRBV19 to TRBJ2-5; 7 bases match TRBD2. Trimming at V came to 5 bases and at J to 1 base, leaving 7 bases not matched to a gene. CDR1 is LNHDA, CDR2 SQIVND, per germline (reference sequence). The CDR3 extends over 15 amino acids. The CDR3 sequence: CASSPQTSPQETQYF. The CDR3, as DNA: TGTGCCAGTAGTCCCCAGACTAGCCCCCAAGAGACCCAGTACTTC. Complete variable domain (other parts from reference TRBV19 and TRBJ2-5): DGGITQSPKYLFRKEGQNVTLSCEQNLNHDAMYWYRQDPGQGLRLIYYSQIVNDFQKGDIAEGYSVSREKKESFPLTVTSAQKNPTAFYLCASSPQTSPQETQYFGPGTRLLVL.

A single count supports this clonotype. The gene calls are TRBV28 and TRBJ2-3; D is possibly TRBD2 (6 bases). The CDR3 sequence is 17 residues long. V was shortened by 5 bases and J by 1 base, with 19 bases between the two germline ends. The V gene's germline CDR1 is MDHEN and CDR2 SYDVKM. This chain's CDR3 is CASSLGRRGRGTDTQYF. The CDR3 region has the DNA TGTGCCAGCAGTCTAGGCAGGCGGGGCCGGGGCACAGATACGCAGTATTTT.

This clonotype was observed a few times. The CDR3 sequence: CASSLLTVAEQFF. The CDR3, as DNA: TGTGCCAGCAGCCTCCTGACGGTCGCCGAGCAGTTCTTC. This chain connects TRBV7-9 to TRBJ2-1; no clear D. The length of the CDR3 is 13 residues. Germline CDR1 is SEHNR and CDR2 is FQNEAQ (reference sequence). Trimming left V 5 bases short and J 10 bases short, with 15 bases between. Using reference TRBV7-9 and TRBJ2-1 for the parts outside the CDR3, the full variable domain is DTGVSQNPRHKITKRGQNVTFRCDPISEHNRLYWYRQTLGQGPEFLTYFQNEAQLEKSRLLSDRFSAERPKGSFSTLEIQRTEQGDSAMYLCASSLLTVAEQFFGPGTRLTVL.

The table lists this clonotype with many counts. CDR3 region: CASSHRPGGTDTQYF. DNA for the CDR3: TGTGCCAGCAGCCACCGACCGGGGGGCACAGATACGCAGTATTTT. This chain connects TRBV3-1 to TRBJ2-3; perhaps TRBD2 as D (6 bases). The CDR3 extends over 15 amino acids. From germline, CDR1 is LGHDT and CDR2 YNNKEL (reference sequence). The V end was cut by 3 bases, the J end by 1 base, with 11 bases between.

The rearrangement links TRBV13 to TRBJ2-5; TRBD2 aligns across 9 bases. This CDR3 has 15 amino acids. The trim removed 4 bases at V and 5 bases at J, leaving 8 bases unmatched. CDR1 and CDR2 (germline): PRHDT, FYEKMQ (reference sequence). The CDR3 nucleotides are TGTGCCAGCAGCTCCCCGGGACTAGCAAAGGAGACCCAGTACTTC. This sequence encodes CASSSPGLAKETQYF. The complete variable domain, with remaining parts taken from reference TRBV13 and TRBJ2-5, reads AAGVIQSPRHLIKEKRETATLKCYPIPRHDTVYWYQQGPGQDPQFLISFYEKMQSDKGSIPDRFSAQQFSDYHSELNMSSLELGDSALYFCASSSPGLAKETQYFGPGTRLLVL.

This clonotype was seen repeatedly, ten times or more. The chain recombines TRBV6-1 with TRBJ1-5, with D perhaps matching TRBD1 (6 bases). This CDR3 is built from 16 residues. Per germline, CDR1 MNHNS and CDR2 SASEGT. Trimming left V 1 base short and J 6 bases short, with 16 bases between. This CDR3 reads CASSEGTGMRGQPQHF. CDR3 DNA: TGTGCCAGCAGTGAAGGTACAGGGATGAGGGGTCAGCCCCAGCATTTT.